These 20 T cell receptor beta chains were all obtained from the same sample, sequenced in a study of cytomegalovirus exposure and HLA in healthy donors. In the PCR, 60 Vbeta and 13 Jbeta primers were used. Sequencing used immunoSEQ multiplex PCR; TCRdb keeps in-frame clones, though not all of them. The top ten clones hold around 2.1% of a sample with about 160,000 clones, roughly 80% of them seen once. Sequencing was done on a sample of PBMCs. The source of these receptors is a man between 45 and 60 years old in good health and CMV-seropositive.

The chain is built from TRBV7-8 and TRBJ1-2; 7 nucleotides match TRBD1. Germline-derived CDR1 and CDR2 are SGHVS and FQNEAQ. The CDR3 is 15 residues long. The ends lost 4 bases at V and 1 base at J; junction bases unmatched: 6. CDR3 region: CASSYGTENNYGYTF. The CDR3, as DNA: TGTGCCAGCAGCTACGGGACAGAGAATAACTATGGCTACACCTTC.

The rearrangement uses TRBV12-1 and TRBJ1-1; the table's D call, TRBD1, was not checked against the DNA. TRBV12-1 is assigned pseudogene status. The CDR3 sequence is 14 residues long. Written as DNA, the CDR3 is TGTGCCAGCAGCTCAGGACAGGGGGACACTGAAGCTTTCTTT. It specifies CASSSGQGDTEAFF.

The CDR3 bases are TGTGCCAGCAGCTTGACAGCAGGCTCTGGGGCCAACGTCCTGACTTTC. This sequence encodes CASSLTAGSGANVLTF. The chain links TRBV5-6 to TRBJ2-6; D call uncertain. CDR3 size: 16 residues. Germline assignment: CDR1 SGHDT and CDR2 YYEEEE. V was pared by 1 base and J by 0 bases, with 8 bases between.

The chain uses TRBV11-1 and TRBJ1-1; D unresolved. This CDR3 is 16 amino acids long. From germline, CDR1 is SGHAT and CDR2 FQDESV (reference sequence). Trimming stripped 1 base from V and 2 bases from J, with 14 bases between. CDR3 bases: TGTGCCAGCAGCTTAGTGGGAGGCACGGCCAACACTGAAGCTTTCTTT. Protein product: CASSLVGGTANTEAFF.

A single count supports this clone. This sequence joins TRBV6-5 and TRBJ2-1, with TRBD1 identical over 9 bases. CDR1 MNHEY and CDR2 SVGAGI come from the germline V gene. The CDR3 loop spans 15 amino acids. Unmatched junction bases numbered 5, after V lost 6 bases and J lost 2 bases. The CDR3, as DNA: TGTGCCAGCAGCCGAGACAGGGGGGCCTACAATGAGCAGTTCTTC. Protein product: CASSRDRGAYNEQFF.

V gene TRBV5-1 combines with J gene TRBJ2-5; 8 nucleotides agree with TRBD1. V shed 4 bases, J shed 4 bases, and the junction held 9 bases outside the gene matches. The germline gives CDR1 SGHRS, CDR2 YFSETQ. The CDR3 is 15 amino acids. CDR3 sequence: CASSPFGQGPETQYF. The CDR3 DNA is TGCGCCAGCAGCCCCTTCGGACAGGGTCCAGAGACCCAGTACTTC.

The chain couples TRBV4-1 to TRBJ1-1; tentative D call: TRBD1 (5 bases). Germline CDR1 and CDR2: MGHRA and YSYEKL. The CDR3 totals 16 residues. Trimming pared 0 bases from V and 5 bases from J, leaving 16 bases between. As DNA, the CDR3 is TGCGCCAGCAGCCAAGATCCTCCCAGGGTACGGACTGAAGCTTTCTTT. Translated, it gives CASSQDPPRVRTEAFF.

The chain is built from TRBV7-9 and TRBJ1-6; D uncertain. The CDR3 totals 13 residues. Germline V lookup: CDR1 SEHNR, CDR2 FQNEAQ (reference sequence). The ends were cut back, 5 bases at V and 7 bases at J, with 9 bases in the middle. This chain's CDR3 is CASSPTGNSPLHF. As DNA, the CDR3 is TGTGCCAGCAGCCCAACGGGGAATTCACCCCTCCACTTT.

The rearrangement uses TRBV18 and TRBJ1-4, with 7 nucleotides matching TRBD1. Germline V gives CDR1 KGHSH, CDR2 LQKENI. V lost 2 bases to trimming and J lost 6 bases; unmatched junction nucleotides: 3. The CDR3 covers 14 residues. CDR3 in amino acids: CASSPGTEDEKLFF. Written as DNA, the CDR3 is TGTGCCAGCTCACCAGGGACAGAGGATGAAAAACTGTTTTTT.

J is TRBJ2-1 and V is TRBV7-2; perhaps TRBD1 as D (5 bases). The CDR3 totals 17 residues. CDR1 SGHTA and CDR2 FQGNSA come from the germline V gene. V lost 4 bases to trimming and J lost 0 bases, with 16 bases between them. Here the CDR3 reads CASSYRGGGSSYNEQFF. For the CDR3, the DNA is TGTGCCAGCAGCTATAGGGGCGGTGGAAGCTCCTACAATGAGCAGTTCTTC.

Notes on this clone: Other DNA sequences within the sample encode an identical CDR3. This sequence joins TRBV7-2 and TRBJ2-7; TRBD1 agrees at 7 bases. Trimming removed 6 bases from V and 0 bases from J; junction bases left unmatched: 8. Germline loops: CDR1 SGHTA, CDR2 FQGNSA. There are 15 residues in the CDR3. As DNA, the CDR3 is TGTGCCAGCAGTTATACGGGACAGACCTCCTACGAGCAGTACTTC. Residues: CASSYTGQTSYEQYF.

This chain uses TRBV10-1 with TRBJ2-3; possibly TRBD2 for D (6 bases). V lost 4 bases and J lost 0, with 17 bases in between. Germline-derived CDR1 and CDR2 are WNHNN and SYGVQD (reference sequence). This CDR3 is 17 amino acids long. CDR3: CASSAELGGASTDTQYF. CDR3 DNA: TGCGCCAGCAGTGCGGAACTCGGGGGTGCAAGCACAGATACGCAGTATTTT.

This chain uses TRBV10-2 with TRBJ1-6, with 9 nucleotides matching TRBD1. Germline V lookup: CDR1 WSHSY, CDR2 SAAADI. The CDR3 loop spans 13 amino acids. Trimming took 4 bases from V and 9 from J; bases not matched to a gene: 1. The CDR3 DNA reads as TGCGCCAGCAGTGGACAGGGGGGTTCACCCCTCCACTTT. As protein: CASSGQGGSPLHF.

V gene TRBV4-2 combines with J gene TRBJ2-2; no definite D call. Trimming shortened V by 1 base and J by 8 bases, and 11 bases separated the two germline ends. The length of the CDR3 is 14 residues. Germline loops: CDR1 LGHNA, CDR2 YNFKEQ. The CDR3 DNA reads as TGTGCCAGCAGCCAAGGGATCCCGGAGGGGGAGCTGTTTTTT. Translated: CASSQGIPEGELFF.

V and J are TRBV9 and TRBJ2-5, with 8 bases identical to TRBD2. V lost 6 bases to trimming and J lost 1 base; unmatched junction nucleotides: 5. The CDR3 has 14 residues. Germline lookup yields CDR1 SGDLS and CDR2 YYNGEE. The CDR3 coding sequence is TGTGCCAGCACTCGCGGGGGGCTCCAAGAGACCCAGTACTTC. It encodes CASTRGGLQETQYF.

The chain combines TRBV7-2 with TRBJ2-2; 12 bases agree with TRBD2. V shed 4 bases and J 5 bases; nucleotides not matched to a gene: 5. The CDR3 totals 16 residues. Germline CDR1 is SGHTA and CDR2 is FQGNSA. CDR3 coding DNA: TGTGCCAGCAGCTACATACTAGCGGGGGGTACCGGGGAGCTGTTTTTT. As protein: CASSYILAGGTGELFF.

The chain recombines TRBV19 with TRBJ2-1; 10 bases agree with TRBD2. Germline CDR1 reads LNHDA; CDR2 reads SQIVND (reference sequence). The CDR3 is 15 amino acids. V dropped 1 base and J dropped 10; count of bases not matched to a gene: 7. CDR3 protein: CASSIGSGGAREQFF. The CDR3 DNA reads TGTGCCAGTAGTATAGGAAGCGGGGGGGCGAGGGAGCAGTTCTTC. Variable domain in full (rest from reference TRBV19 and TRBJ2-1): DGGITQSPKYLFRKEGQNVTLSCEQNLNHDAMYWYRQDPGQGLRLIYYSQIVNDFQKGDIAEGYSVSREKKESFPLTVTSAQKNPTAFYLCASSIGSGGAREQFFGPGTRLTVL.

The gene calls are TRBV28 and TRBJ1-5, with 8 bases that match TRBD1. Germline loops: CDR1 MDHEN, CDR2 SYDVKM. Trimming took 7 bases from V and 6 from J; bases not matched to a gene: 5. The CDR3 has 13 amino acids. CDR3 residues: CASITDRAQPQHF. In DNA, the CDR3 is TGTGCCAGCATCACGGACAGGGCTCAGCCCCAGCATTTT.

The J gene is TRBJ2-6, the V gene TRBV19; D is possibly TRBD2 (6 bases). Germline CDR1 LNHDA, CDR2 SQIVND (reference sequence). Trimming left V 3 bases short and J 1 base short, with 10 bases between. The CDR3 contains 16 residues. Written as DNA, the CDR3 is TGTGCCAGTAGTATTCCCGGGGGTTCTGGGGCCAACGTCCTGACTTTC. Amino acid sequence: CASSIPGGSGANVLTF.

The V and J genes are TRBV10-2 and TRBJ1-1; D remains ambiguous. The CDR3 loop spans 14 amino acids. CDR1 and CDR2 (germline): WSHSY, SAAADI. Trimming removed 6 bases at V and 3 bases at J, with 14 bases between. Written as DNA, the CDR3 is TGCGCCAGCAGGGCGACCGCCCGGGACACTGAAGCTTTCTTT. It codes for CASRATARDTEAFF.